Listed here is a single T cell receptor (beta chain). Its antigen is as yet unknown. The repertoire was sequenced with immunoSEQ multiplex PCR; TCRdb's copy has only in-frame clones and lacks some. There are tens of thousands of clones in the sample; around 95% occur only once, and more than 6.5% lies in the top ten. This sample is part of a study of cytomegalovirus exposure and HLA in healthy donors. The overall study: The 120 validation repertoires used the same platform as the approximately 670 first-cohort repertoires (as reported by a later analysis). Study conclusions and caveats: A later analysis found first-cohort TCR clusters tended to co-occur in the 110 or so validation repertoires.

J was trimmed by 3 bases and V by 5 bases; bases with no gene match: 8. The germline gives CDR1 SGHVS, CDR2 FQNEAQ. The CDR3 runs 15 residues. This TCR came from a young woman in good health and CMV-seropositive. Specimen: PBMCs. The chain uses TRBV7-8 and TRBJ1-2; 8 bases fit TRBD1. The CDR3 nucleotides read TGTGCCAGCAGCCCTAGGACAGGGCAGGACTATGGCTACACCTTC. This sequence encodes CASSPRTGQDYGYTF.